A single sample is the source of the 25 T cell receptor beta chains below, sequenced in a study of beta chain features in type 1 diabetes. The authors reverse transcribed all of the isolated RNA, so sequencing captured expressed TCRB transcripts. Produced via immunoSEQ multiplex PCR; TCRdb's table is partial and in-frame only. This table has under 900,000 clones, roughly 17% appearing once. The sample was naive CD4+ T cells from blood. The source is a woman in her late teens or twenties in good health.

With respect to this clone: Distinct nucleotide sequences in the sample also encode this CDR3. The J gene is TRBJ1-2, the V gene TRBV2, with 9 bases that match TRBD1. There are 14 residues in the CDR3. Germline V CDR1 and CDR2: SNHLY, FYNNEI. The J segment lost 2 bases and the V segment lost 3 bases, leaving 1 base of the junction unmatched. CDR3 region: CASSEGQGNYGYTF. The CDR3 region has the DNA TGTGCCAGCAGTGAGGGACAGGGAAACTATGGCTACACCTTC.

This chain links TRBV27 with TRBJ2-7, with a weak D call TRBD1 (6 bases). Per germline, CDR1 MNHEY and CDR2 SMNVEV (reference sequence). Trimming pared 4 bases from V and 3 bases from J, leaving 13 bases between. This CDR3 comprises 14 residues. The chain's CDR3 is CASSSHRVLYEQYF. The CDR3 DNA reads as TGTGCCAGCAGTTCACACAGGGTTCTCTACGAGCAGTACTTC.

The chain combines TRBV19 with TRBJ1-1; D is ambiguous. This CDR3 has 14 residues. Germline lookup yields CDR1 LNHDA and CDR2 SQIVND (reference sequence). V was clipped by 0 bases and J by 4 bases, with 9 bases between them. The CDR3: CASSIDPGFTEAFF. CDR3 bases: TGTGCCAGTAGTATAGATCCGGGATTCACTGAAGCTTTCTTT.

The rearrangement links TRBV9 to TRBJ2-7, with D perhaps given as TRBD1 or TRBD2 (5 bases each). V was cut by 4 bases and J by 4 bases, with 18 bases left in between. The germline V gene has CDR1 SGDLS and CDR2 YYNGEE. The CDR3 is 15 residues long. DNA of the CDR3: TGTGCCAGCAGCCCAACCGGGACGGCTGATTACGAGCAGTACTTC. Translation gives CASSPTGTADYEQYF.

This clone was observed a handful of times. The CDR3 nucleotides are TGTGCCAGCAGTTTGACAGCTTATTTCTCCTACAATGAGCAGTTCTTC. Translating gives CASSLTAYFSYNEQFF. The chain recombines TRBV28 with TRBJ2-1; a weak D match, TRBD1 (5 bases). V dropped 3 bases and J dropped 0 bases, with 12 bases sitting between them. The CDR3 consists of 16 residues. Germline V gene sequence: CDR1 MDHEN, CDR2 SYDVKM.

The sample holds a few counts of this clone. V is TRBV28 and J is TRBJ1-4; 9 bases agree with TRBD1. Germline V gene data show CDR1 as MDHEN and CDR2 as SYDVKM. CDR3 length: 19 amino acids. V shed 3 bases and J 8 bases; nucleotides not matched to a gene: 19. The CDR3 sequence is CASSFLGRWAGQGSEKLFF. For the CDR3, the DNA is TGTGCCAGCAGTTTCCTCGGCCGTTGGGCAGGACAGGGGAGCGAAAAACTGTTTTTT.

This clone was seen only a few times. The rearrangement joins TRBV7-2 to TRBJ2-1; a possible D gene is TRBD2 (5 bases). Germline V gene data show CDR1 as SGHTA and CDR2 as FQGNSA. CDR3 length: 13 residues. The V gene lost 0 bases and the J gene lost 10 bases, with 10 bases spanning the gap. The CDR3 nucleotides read TGTGCCAGCAGCTTAGCGGGAGTAGGGGAGCAGTTCTTC. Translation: CASSLAGVGEQFF.

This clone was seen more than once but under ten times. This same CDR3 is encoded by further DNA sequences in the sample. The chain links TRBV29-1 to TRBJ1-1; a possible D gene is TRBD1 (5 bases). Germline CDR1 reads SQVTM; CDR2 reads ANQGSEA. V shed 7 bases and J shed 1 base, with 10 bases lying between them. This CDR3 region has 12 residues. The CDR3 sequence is CSAEGANTEAFF. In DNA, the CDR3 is TGCAGCGCAGAAGGGGCGAACACTGAAGCTTTCTTT.

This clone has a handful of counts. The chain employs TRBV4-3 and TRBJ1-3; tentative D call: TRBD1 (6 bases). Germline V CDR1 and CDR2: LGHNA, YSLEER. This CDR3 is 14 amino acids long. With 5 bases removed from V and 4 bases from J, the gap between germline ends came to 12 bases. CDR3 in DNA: TGCGCCAGCAGCTCGGGGGGGACAGGAAACACCATATATTTT. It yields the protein CASSSGGTGNTIYF.

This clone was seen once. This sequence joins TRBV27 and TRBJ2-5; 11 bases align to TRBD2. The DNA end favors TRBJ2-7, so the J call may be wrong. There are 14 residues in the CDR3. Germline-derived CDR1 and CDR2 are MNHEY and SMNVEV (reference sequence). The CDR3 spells CASSRLAGSYEQYF. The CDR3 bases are TGTGCCAGCAGTAGACTAGCGGGATCCTACGAGCAGTACTTC.

As DNA, the CDR3 is TGTGCCAGCAGCTTGTCTACTAAAACCTACGAGCAGTACTTC. The encoded protein is CASSLSTKTYEQYF. The chain has TRBV5-4 and TRBJ2-7; D is unclear. The CDR3 is 14 amino acids. Germline CDR1 reads SGHNT; CDR2 reads YYREEE (reference sequence). With 1 base removed from V and 2 bases from J, the gap between germline ends came to 10 bases.

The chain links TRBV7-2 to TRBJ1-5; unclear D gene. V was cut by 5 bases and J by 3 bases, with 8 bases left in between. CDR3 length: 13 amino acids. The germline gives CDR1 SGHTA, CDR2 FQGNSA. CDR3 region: CASSPVPNQPQHF. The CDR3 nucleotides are TGTGCCAGCAGCCCGGTCCCCAATCAGCCCCAGCATTTT.

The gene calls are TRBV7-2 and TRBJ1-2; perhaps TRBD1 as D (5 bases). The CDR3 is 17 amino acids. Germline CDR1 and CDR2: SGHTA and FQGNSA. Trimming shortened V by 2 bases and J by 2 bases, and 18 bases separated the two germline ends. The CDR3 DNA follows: TGTGCCAGCAGCTTAAGCCCTACTAAAGGGGCGAACTATGGCTACACCTTC. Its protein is CASSLSPTKGANYGYTF.

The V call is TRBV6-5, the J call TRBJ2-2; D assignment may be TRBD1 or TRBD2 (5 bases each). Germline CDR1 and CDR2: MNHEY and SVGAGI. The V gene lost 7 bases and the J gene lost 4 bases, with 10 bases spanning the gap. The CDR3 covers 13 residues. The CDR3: CASIGTSTGELFF. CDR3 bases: TGTGCCAGCATCGGGACCTCCACCGGGGAGCTGTTTTTT.

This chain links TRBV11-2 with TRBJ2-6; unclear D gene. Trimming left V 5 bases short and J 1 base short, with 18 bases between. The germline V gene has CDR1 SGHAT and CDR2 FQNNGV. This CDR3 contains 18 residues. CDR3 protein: CASSLGRSPESGANVLTF. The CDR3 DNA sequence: TGTGCCAGCAGCCTTGGGCGTTCCCCAGAGTCTGGGGCCAACGTCCTGACTTTC. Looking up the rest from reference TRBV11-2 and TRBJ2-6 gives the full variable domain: EAGVAQSPRYKIIEKRQSVAFWCNPISGHATLYWYQQILGQGPKLLIQFQNNGVVDDSQLPKDRFSAERLKGVDSTLKIQPAKLEDSAVYLCASSLGRSPESGANVLTFGAGSRLTVL.

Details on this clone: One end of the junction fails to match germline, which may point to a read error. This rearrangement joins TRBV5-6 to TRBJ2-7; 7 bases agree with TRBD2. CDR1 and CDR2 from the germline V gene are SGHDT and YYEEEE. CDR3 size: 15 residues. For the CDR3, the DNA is TGTGCCAGCAGCTTGCAGGGAGGGCGCTCCCACGAGCAGTACTTC. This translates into CASSLQGGRSHEQYF.

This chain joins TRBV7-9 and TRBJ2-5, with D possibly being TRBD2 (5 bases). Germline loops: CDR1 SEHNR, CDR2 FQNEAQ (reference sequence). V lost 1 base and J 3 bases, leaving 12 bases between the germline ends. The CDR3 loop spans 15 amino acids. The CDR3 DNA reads TGTGCCAGCAGCTTAGTGGGAAGCGGAAAAGAGACCCAGTACTTC. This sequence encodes CASSLVGSGKETQYF.

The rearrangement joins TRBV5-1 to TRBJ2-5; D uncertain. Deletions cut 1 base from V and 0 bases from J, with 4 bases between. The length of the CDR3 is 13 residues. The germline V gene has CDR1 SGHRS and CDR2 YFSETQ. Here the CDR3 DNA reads TGCGCCAGCAGCTTGTTACACCAAGAGACCCAGTACTTC. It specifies CASSLLHQETQYF.

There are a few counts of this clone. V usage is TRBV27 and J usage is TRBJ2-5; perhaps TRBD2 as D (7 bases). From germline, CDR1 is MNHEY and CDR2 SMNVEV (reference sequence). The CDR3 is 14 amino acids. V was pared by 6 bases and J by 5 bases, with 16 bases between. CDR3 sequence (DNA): TGTGCCAGCAGGGAGGGGGGGTCTCGGGAGACCCAGTACTTC. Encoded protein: CASREGGSRETQYF.

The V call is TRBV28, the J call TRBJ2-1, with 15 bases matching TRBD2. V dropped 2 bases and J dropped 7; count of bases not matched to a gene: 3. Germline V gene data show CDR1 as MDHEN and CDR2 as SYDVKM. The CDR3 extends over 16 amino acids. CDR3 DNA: TGTGCCAGCAGTTTACTCGGACTAGCGGGAGGGAATGAGCAGTTCTTC. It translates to CASSLLGLAGGNEQFF.

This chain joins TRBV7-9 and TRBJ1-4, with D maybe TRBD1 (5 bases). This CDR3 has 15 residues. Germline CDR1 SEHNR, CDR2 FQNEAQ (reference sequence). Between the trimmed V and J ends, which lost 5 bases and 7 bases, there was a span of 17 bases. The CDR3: CASSPSGAGGEKLFF. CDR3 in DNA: TGTGCCAGCAGCCCCTCCGGGGCCGGAGGTGAAAAACTGTTTTTT. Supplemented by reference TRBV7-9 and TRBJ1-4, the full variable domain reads DTGVSQNPRHKITKRGQNVTFRCDPISEHNRLYWYRQTLGQGPEFLTYFQNEAQLEKSRLLSDRFSAERPKGSFSTLEIQRTEQGDSAMYLCASSPSGAGGEKLFFGSGTQLSVL.

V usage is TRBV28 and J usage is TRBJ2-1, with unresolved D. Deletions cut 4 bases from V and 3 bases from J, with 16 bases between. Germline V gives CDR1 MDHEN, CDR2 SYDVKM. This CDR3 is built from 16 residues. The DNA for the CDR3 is TGTGCCAGCAGTTCCCTCAAGGCGTCAGGCTACAATGAGCAGTTCTTC. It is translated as CASSSLKASGYNEQFF.

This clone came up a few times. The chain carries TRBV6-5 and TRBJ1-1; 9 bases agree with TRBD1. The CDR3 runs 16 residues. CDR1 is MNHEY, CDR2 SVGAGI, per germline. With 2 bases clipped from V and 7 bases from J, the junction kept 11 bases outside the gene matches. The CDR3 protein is CASSYNPGTGLFEAFF. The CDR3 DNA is TGTGCCAGCAGTTACAACCCCGGGACAGGGCTTTTTGAAGCTTTCTTT.

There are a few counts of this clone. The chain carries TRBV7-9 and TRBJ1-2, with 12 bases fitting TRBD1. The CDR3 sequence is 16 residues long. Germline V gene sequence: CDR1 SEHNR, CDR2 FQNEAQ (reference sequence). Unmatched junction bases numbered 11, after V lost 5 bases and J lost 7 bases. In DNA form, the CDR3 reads TGTGCCAGCAGCCACCCGCCGGGACAGGGGGCAGGTGGCTACACCTTC. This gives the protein CASSHPPGQGAGGYTF.

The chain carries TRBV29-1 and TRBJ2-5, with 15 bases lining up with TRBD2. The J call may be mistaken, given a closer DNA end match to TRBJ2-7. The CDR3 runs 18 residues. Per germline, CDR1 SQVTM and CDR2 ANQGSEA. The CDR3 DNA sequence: TGCAGCGTTCTACGAGGGACTAGCGGGAGGTATGGATCCTACGAGCAGTACTTC. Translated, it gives CSVLRGTSGRYGSYEQYF.